The T cell receptor beta chain under discussion was sequenced for a study of untreated major depressive disorder. Magnetic negative selection enriched CD4+ T cells from thawed PBMCs. This clone was counted only a few times. The CDR3 has 15 residues. From germline, CDR1 is MRHNA and CDR2 SNTAGT. Trimming stripped 6 bases from V and 2 bases from J, with 17 bases between. TCRdb keeps only in-frame clones here, not all; method: immunoSEQ multiplex PCR. In the table there are 15,000 to 20,000 clones, under 90% of which are singletons. The source of this sequence is a woman in her 30s in good health. The chain combines TRBV6-4 with TRBJ2-7, with D maybe TRBD2 (5 bases). Sequenced input: CD4+ T cells from PBMCs. This CDR3 reads CASSPSPDSAYEQYF. DNA for the CDR3: TGTGCCAGCAGCCCTTCTCCGGACTCGGCCTACGAGCAGTACTTC.